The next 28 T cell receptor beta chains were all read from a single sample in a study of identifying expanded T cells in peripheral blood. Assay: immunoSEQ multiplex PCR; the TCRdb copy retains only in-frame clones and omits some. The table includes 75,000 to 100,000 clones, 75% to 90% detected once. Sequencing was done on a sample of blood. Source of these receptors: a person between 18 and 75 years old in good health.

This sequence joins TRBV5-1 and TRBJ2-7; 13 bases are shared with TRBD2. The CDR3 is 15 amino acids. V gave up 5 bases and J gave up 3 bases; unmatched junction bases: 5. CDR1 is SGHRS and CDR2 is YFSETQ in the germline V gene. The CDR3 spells CASSGLAGANYEQYF. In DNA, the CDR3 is TGCGCCAGCAGTGGACTAGCGGGAGCTAACTACGAGCAGTACTTC.

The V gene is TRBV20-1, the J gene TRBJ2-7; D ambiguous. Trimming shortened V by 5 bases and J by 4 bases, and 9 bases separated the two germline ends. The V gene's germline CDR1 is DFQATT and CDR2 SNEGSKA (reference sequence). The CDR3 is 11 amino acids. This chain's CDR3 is CSALRAYEQYF. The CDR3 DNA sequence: TGCAGTGCTCTTCGAGCGTACGAGCAGTACTTC.

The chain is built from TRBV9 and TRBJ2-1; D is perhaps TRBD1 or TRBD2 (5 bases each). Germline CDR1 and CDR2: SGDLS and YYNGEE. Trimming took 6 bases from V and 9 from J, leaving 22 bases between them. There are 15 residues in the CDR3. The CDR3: CASTHWDHHRLEQFF. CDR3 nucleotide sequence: TGTGCCAGCACCCATTGGGACCACCATAGGCTTGAGCAGTTCTTC.

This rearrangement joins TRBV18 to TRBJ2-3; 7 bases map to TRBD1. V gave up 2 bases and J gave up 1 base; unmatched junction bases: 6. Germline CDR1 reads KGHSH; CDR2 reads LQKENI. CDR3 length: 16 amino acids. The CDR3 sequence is CASSPVSGQRTDTQYF. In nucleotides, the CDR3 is TGTGCCAGCTCACCAGTCTCGGGACAGCGCACAGATACGCAGTATTTT.

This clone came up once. CDR3 DNA sequence: TGTGCCAGCAGGCGAGACATCAACACTGAAGCTTTCTTT. Encoded protein: CASRRDINTEAFF. The V and J genes are TRBV6-6 and TRBJ1-1; no firm D call. Germline values: CDR1 MNHNY, CDR2 SVGAGI (reference sequence). The CDR3 is made up of 13 amino acids. The ends were cut back, 6 bases at V and 2 bases at J, with 10 bases in the middle.

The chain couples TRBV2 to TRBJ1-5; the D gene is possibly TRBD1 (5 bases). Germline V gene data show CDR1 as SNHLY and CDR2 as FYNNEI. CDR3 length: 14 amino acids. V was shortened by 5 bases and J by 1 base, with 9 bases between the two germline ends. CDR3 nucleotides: TGTGCCAGCAGTCAGGGTTTCAGCAATCAGCCCCAGCATTTT. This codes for CASSQGFSNQPQHF.

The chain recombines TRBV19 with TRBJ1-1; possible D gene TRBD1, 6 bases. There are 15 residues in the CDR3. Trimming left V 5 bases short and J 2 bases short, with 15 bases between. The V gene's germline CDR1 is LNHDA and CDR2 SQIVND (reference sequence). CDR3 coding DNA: TGTGCCAGTAGTTTTTCGGACAGATCTAACACTGAAGCTTTCTTT. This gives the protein CASSFSDRSNTEAFF. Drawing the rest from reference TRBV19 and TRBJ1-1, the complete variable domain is DGGITQSPKYLFRKEGQNVTLSCEQNLNHDAMYWYRQDPGQGLRLIYYSQIVNDFQKGDIAEGYSVSREKKESFPLTVTSAQKNPTAFYLCASSFSDRSNTEAFFGQGTRLTVV.

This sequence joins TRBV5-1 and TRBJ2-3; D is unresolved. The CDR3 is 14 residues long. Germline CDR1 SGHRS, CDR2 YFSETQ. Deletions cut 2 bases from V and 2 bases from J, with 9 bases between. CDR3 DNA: TGCGCCAGCAGCTTCGAAAGACCCACAGATACGCAGTATTTT. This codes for CASSFERPTDTQYF.

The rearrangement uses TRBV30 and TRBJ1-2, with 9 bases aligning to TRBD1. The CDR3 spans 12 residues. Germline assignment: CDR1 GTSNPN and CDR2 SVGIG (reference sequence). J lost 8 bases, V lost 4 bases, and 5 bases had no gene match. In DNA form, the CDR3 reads TGTGCCTGGACCCGGGACAGGGTAGGCTACACCTTC. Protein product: CAWTRDRVGYTF.

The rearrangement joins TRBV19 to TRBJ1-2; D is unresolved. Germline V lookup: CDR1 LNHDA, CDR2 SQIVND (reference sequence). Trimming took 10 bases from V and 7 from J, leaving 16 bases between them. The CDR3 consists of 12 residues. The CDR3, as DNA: TGTGCCACCAAGACACCGGGAGGTGGCTACACCTTC. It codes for CATKTPGGGYTF.

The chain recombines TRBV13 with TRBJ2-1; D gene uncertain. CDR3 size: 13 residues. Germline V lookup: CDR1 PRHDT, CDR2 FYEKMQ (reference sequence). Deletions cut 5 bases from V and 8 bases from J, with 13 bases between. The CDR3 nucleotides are TGTGCCAGCAGCCCAGCCTCCCACGATGAGCAGTTCTTC. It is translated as CASSPASHDEQFF.

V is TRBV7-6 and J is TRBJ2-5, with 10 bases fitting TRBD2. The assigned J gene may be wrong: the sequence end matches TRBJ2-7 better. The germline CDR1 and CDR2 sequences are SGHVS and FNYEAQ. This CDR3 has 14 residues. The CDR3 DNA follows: TGTGCCAGCAGCAATAGCGGGGGGACCTACGAGCAGTACTTC. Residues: CASSNSGGTYEQYF.

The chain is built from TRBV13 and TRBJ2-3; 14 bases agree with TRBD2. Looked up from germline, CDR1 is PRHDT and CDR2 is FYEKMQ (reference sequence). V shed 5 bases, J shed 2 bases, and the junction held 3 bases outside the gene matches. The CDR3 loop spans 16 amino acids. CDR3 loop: CASSQGLAGVTDTQYF. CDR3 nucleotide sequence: TGTGCCAGCAGCCAGGGACTAGCGGGGGTCACAGATACGCAGTATTTT.

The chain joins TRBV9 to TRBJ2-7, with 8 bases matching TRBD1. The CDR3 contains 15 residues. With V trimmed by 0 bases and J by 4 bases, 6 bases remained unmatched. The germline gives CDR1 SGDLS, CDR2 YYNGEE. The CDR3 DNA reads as TGTGCCAGCAGCGTAGGGACAGGGAATGGATACGAGCAGTACTTC. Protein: CASSVGTGNGYEQYF.

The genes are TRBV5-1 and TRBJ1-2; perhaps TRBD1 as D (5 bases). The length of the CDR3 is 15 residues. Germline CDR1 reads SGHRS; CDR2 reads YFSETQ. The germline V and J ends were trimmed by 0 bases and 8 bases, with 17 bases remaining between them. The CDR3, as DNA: TGCGCCAGCAGCTTGGTAGCCGGGACCCTGGAGGGCTACACCTTC. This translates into CASSLVAGTLEGYTF.

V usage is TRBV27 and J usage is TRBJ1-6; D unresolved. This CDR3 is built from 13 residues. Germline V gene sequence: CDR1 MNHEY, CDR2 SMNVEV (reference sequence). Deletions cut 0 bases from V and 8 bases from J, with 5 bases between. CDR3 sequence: CASSLSTDSPLHF. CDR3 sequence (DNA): TGTGCCAGCAGTTTATCGACGGATTCACCCCTCCACTTT.

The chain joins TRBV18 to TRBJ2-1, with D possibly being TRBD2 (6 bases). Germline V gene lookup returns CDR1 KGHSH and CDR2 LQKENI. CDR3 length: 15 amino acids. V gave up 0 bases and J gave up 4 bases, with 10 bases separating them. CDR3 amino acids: CASSPPGLQYNEQFF. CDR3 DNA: TGTGCCAGCTCACCACCGGGACTTCAATACAATGAGCAGTTCTTC.

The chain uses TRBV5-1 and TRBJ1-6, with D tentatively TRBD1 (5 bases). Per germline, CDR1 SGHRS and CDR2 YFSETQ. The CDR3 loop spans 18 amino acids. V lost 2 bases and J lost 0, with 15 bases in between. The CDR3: CASSLDRGASSYNSPLHF. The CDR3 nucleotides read TGCGCCAGCAGCTTAGATAGGGGCGCGAGCTCCTATAATTCACCCCTCCACTTT.

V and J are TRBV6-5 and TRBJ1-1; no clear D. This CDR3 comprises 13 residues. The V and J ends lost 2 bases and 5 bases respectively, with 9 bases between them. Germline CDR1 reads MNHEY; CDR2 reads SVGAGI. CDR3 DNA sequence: TGTGCCAGCAGTTACCGAGGGTGGACTGAAGCTTTCTTT. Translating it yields CASSYRGWTEAFF.

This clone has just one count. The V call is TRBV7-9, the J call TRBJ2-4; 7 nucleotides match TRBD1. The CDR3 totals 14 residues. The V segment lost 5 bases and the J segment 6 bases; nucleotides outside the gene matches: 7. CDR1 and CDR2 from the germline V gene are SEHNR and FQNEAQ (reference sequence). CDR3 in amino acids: CASSARDSTNIQYF. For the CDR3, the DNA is TGTGCCAGCAGCGCCCGGGACAGCACAAACATTCAGTACTTC. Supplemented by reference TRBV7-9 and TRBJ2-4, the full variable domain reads DTGVSQNPRHKITKRGQNVTFRCDPISEHNRLYWYRQTLGQGPEFLTYFQNEAQLEKSRLLSDRFSAERPKGSFSTLEIQRTEQGDSAMYLCASSARDSTNIQYFGAGTRLSVL.

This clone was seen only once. The CDR3 coding sequence is TGTGCCAGCAGTTCCAATTCCTACGAGCAGTACTTC. Amino acids: CASSSNSYEQYF. The chain couples TRBV27 to TRBJ2-7; no definite D call. This CDR3 is 12 amino acids long. V was shortened by 4 bases and J by 1 base, with 5 bases between the two germline ends. Germline V gene lookup returns CDR1 MNHEY and CDR2 SMNVEV (reference sequence).

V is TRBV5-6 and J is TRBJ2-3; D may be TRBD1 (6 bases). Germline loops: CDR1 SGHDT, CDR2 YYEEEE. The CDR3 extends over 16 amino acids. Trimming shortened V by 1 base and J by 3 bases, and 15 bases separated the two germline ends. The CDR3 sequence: CASSLPRTEGTDTQYF. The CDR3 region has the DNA TGTGCCAGCAGCTTGCCTCGGACAGAAGGAACAGATACGCAGTATTTT.

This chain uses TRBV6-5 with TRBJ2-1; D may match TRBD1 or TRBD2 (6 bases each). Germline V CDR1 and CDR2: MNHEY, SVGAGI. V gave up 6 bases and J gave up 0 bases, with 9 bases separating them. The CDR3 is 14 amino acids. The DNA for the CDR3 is TGTGCCAGCAGGGGGGGCCACTCCTACAATGAGCAGTTCTTC. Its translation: CASRGGHSYNEQFF.

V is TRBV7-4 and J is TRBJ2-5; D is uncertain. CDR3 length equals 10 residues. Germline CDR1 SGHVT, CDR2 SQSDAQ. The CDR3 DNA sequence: TGTGGGGGATGGGAAGAGACCCAGTACTTC. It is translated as CGGWEETQYF.

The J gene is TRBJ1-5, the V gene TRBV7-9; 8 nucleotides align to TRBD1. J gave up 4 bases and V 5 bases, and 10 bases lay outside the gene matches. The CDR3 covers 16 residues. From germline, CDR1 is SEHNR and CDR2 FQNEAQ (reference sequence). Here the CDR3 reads CASSEADRVLNQPQHF. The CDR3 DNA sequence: TGTGCCAGCAGCGAGGCGGACAGGGTACTAAATCAGCCCCAGCATTTT.

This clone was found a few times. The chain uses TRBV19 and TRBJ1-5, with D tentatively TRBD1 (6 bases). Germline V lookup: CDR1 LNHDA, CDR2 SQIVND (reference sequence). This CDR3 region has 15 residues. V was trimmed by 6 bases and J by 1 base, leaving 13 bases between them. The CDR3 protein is CASRYRAESNQPQHF. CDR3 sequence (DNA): TGTGCCAGTAGATACAGGGCCGAGAGCAATCAGCCCCAGCATTTT.

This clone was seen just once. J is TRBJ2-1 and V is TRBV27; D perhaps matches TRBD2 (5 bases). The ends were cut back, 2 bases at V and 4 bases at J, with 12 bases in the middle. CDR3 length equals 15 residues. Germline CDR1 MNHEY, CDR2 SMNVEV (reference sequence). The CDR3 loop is CASSLGLAAYNEQFF. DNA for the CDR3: TGTGCCAGCAGTTTAGGGCTAGCTGCGTACAATGAGCAGTTCTTC.

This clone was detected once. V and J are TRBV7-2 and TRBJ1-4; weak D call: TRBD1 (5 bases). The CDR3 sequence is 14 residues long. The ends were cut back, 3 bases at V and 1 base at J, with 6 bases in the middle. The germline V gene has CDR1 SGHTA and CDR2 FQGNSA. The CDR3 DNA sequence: TGTGCCAGCAGCTTGGGGGGAACTAATGAAAAACTGTTTTTT. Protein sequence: CASSLGGTNEKLFF.